The present TCR beta chain was sequenced within a study of Graves' ophthalmopathy and Graves' hyperthyroidism. The sample holds many counts of this clonotype. No antigen is known for it. Moderate-to-severe activity, CAS ≥3, NOSPECS ≥4 and a duration under 3 months were seen in donors with ophthalmopathy. Clinicians made diagnoses from clinical symptoms, serum thyroxine, TRAb, thyroid ultrasound and orbital computed tomography. Study observations and caveats: From stable hyperthyroidism, ophthalmopathy was separated by a 13-signature model with about 88% sensitivity and 80% to 82% specificity.

Investigators amplified TCR beta CDR3 regions from RNA transcripts. First-round RT-PCR used HTBI primers; second-round multiplex PCR followed. TCRdb redid the calling of the multiplex PCR reads with MiXCR, one entry per CDR3 protein. The top ten hold roughly 5.2% of the sample, which has over 150,000 distinct CDR3 sequences, over 35% seen once. The sequencing input was peripheral blood. This TCR came from a middle-aged woman with Graves' ophthalmopathy.

CDR3 residues: CASSVDRGPYEQYF. In nucleotides, the CDR3 is TGTGCCAGCAGCGTGGACAGGGGACCCTACGAGCAGTACTTC. The chain is built from TRBV7-2 and TRBJ2-7, with 9 bases matching TRBD1. This CDR3 comprises 14 residues. The V and J ends lost 5 bases and 2 bases, in that order; junction bases with no gene match: 4. The germline gives CDR1 SGHTA, CDR2 FQGNSA. Filled out from reference TRBV7-2 and TRBJ2-7, the complete variable domain reads GAGVSQSPSNKVTEKGKDVELRCDPISGHTALYWYRQSLGQGLEFLIYFQGNSAPDKSGLPSDRFSAERTGGSVSTLTIQRTQQEDSAVYLCASSVDRGPYEQYFGPGTRLTVT.